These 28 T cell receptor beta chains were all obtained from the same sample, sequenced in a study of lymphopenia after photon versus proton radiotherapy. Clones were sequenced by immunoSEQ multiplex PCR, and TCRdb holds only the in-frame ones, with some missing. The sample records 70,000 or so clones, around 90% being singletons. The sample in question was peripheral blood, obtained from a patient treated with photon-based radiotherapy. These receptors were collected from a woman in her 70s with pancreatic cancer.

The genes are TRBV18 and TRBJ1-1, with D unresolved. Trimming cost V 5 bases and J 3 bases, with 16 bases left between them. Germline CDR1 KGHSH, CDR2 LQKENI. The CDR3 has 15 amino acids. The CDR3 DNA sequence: TGTGCCAGCTCAGCCAGGAGTGGTTGGGACACTGAAGCTTTCTTT. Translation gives CASSARSGWDTEAFF.

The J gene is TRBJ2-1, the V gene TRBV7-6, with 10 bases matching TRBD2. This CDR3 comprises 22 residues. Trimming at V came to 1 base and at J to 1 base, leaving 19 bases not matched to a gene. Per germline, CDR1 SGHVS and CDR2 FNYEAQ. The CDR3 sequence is CASSLEVRGPGLAEKSYNEQFF. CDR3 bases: TGTGCCAGCAGCTTAGAGGTGAGGGGGCCTGGACTAGCGGAAAAGTCCTACAATGAGCAGTTCTTC.

CDR3 residues: CASSRGGNQPQHF. CDR3 sequence (DNA): TGCGCCAGCAGCAGGGGAGGAAATCAGCCCCAGCATTTT. The rearrangement uses TRBV4-3 and TRBJ1-5, with D possibly matching TRBD1 (5 bases). Looked up from germline, CDR1 is LGHNA and CDR2 is YSLEER. The germline V and J ends were trimmed by 5 bases and 4 bases, with 9 bases remaining between them. The CDR3 length is 13 residues.

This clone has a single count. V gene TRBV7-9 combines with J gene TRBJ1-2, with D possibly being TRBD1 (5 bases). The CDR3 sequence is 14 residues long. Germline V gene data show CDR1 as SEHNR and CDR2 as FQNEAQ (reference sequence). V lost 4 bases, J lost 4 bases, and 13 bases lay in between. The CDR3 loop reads CASSSTQGVYGYTF. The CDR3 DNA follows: TGTGCCAGCAGCTCAACCCAGGGCGTCTATGGCTACACCTTC. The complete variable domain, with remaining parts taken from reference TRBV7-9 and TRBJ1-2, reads DTGVSQNPRHKITKRGQNVTFRCDPISEHNRLYWYRQTLGQGPEFLTYFQNEAQLEKSRLLSDRFSAERPKGSFSTLEIQRTEQGDSAMYLCASSSTQGVYGYTFGSGTRLTVV.

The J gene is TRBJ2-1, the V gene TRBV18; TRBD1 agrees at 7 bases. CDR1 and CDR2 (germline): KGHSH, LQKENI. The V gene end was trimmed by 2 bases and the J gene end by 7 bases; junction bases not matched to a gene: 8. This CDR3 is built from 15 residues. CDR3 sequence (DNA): TGTGCCAGCTCACCAATCAAGGGCAGGGGGAATGAGCAGTTCTTC. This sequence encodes CASSPIKGRGNEQFF.

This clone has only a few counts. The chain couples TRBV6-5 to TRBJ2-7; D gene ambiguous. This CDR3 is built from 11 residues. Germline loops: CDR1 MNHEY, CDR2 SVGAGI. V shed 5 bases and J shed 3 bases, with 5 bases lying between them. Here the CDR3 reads CASSDNYEQYF. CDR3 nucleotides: TGTGCCAGCAGTGACAACTACGAGCAGTACTTC.

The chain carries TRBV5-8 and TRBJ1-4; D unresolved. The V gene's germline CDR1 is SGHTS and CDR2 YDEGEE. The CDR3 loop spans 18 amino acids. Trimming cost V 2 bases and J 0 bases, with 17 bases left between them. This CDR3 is CASSLVFGRSTTNEKLFF. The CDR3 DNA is TGTGCCAGCAGCTTAGTATTTGGCAGATCAACAACTAATGAAAAACTGTTTTTT.

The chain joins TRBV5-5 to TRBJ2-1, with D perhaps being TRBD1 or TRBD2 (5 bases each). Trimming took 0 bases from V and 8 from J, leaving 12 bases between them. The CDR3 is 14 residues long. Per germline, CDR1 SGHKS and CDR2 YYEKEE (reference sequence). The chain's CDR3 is CASSLVAGRDEQFF. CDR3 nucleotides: TGTGCCAGCAGCTTGGTGGCAGGGCGGGATGAGCAGTTCTTC.

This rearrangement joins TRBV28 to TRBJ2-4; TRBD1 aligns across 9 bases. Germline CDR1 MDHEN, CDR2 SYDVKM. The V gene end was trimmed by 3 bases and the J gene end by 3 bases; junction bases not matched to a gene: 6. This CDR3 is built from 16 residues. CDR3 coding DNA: TGTGCCAGCAGTTTTTTGGGACAGGGTAGCAAAAACATTCAGTACTTC. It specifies CASSFLGQGSKNIQYF.

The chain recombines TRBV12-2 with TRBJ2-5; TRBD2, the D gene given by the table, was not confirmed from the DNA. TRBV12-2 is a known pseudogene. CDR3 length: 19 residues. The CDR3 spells CASRPPGKWAGPMRETQYF. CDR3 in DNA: TGTGCAAGTCGCCCCCCCGGGAAGTGGGCAGGCCCCATGCGAGAGACCCAGTACTTC.

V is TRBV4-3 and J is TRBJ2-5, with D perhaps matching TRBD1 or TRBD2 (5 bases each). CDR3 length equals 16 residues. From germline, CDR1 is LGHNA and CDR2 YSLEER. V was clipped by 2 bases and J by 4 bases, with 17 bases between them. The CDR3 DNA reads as TGCGCCAGCAGCCAATTGTCAGGGTCAGGAGGAGAGACCCAGTACTTC. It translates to CASSQLSGSGGETQYF.

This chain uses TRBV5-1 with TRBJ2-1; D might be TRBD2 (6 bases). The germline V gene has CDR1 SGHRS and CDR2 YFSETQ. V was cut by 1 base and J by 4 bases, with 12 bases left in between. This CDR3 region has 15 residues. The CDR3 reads CASSLSTSRYNEQFF. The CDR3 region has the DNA TGCGCCAGCAGCTTGTCAACTAGCAGATACAATGAGCAGTTCTTC.

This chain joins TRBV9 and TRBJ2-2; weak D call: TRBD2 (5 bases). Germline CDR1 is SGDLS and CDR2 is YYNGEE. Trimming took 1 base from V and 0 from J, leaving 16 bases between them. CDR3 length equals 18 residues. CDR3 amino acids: CASSVLPAGYSNTGELFF. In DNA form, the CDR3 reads TGTGCCAGCAGCGTACTTCCTGCGGGTTATTCGAACACCGGGGAGCTGTTTTTT.

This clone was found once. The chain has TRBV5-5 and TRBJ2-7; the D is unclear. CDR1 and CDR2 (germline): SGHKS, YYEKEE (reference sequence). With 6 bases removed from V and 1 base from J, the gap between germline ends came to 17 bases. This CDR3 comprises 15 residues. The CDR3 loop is CASNPNSRQSYEQYF. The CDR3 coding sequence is TGTGCCAGCAACCCAAATTCTCGGCAGTCCTACGAGCAGTACTTC. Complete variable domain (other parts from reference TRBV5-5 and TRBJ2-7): DAGVTQSPTHLIKTRGQQVTLRCSPISGHKSVSWYQQVLGQGPQFIFQYYEKEERGRGNFPDRFSARQFPNYSSELNVNALLLGDSALYLCASNPNSRQSYEQYFGPGTRLTVT.

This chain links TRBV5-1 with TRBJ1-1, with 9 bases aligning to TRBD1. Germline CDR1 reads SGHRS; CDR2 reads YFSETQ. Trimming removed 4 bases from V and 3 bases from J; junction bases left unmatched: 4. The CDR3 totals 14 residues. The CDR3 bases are TGCGCCAGCAGCCGGGACAGGGCGGACACTGAAGCTTTCTTT. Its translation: CASSRDRADTEAFF.

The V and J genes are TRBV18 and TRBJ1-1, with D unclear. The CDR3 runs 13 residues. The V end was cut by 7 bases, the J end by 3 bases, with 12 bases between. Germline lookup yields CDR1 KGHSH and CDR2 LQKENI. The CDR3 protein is CASLTSTDTEAFF. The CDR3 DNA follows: TGTGCCAGCTTAACCAGTACGGACACTGAAGCTTTCTTT.

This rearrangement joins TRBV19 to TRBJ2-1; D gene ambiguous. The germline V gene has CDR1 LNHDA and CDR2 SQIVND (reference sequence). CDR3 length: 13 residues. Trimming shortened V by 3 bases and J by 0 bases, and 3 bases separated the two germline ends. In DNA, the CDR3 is TGTGCCAGTAGTATGAGCTCCTACAATGAGCAGTTCTTC. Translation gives CASSMSSYNEQFF. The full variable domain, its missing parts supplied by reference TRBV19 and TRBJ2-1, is DGGITQSPKYLFRKEGQNVTLSCEQNLNHDAMYWYRQDPGQGLRLIYYSQIVNDFQKGDIAEGYSVSREKKESFPLTVTSAQKNPTAFYLCASSMSSYNEQFFGPGTRLTVL.

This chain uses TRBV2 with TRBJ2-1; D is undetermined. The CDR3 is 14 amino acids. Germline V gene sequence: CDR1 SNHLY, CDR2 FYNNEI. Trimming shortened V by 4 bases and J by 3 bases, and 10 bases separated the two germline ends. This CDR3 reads CASSAQSNYNEQFF. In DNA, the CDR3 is TGTGCCAGCAGTGCACAATCTAACTACAATGAGCAGTTCTTC.

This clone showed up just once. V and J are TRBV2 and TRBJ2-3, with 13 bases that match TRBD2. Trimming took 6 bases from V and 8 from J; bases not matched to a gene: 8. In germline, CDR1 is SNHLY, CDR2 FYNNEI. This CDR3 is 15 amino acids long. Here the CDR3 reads CASSRTSGGEGTQYF. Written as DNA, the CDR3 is TGTGCCAGCAGCCGGACTAGCGGGGGTGAAGGTACGCAGTATTTT.

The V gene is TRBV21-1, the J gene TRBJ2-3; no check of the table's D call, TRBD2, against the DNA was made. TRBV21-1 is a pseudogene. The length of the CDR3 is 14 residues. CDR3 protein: CASKTREEKDTQYF. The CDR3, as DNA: TGTGCCAGCAAAACCAGGGAGGAGAAAGATACGCAGTATTTT.

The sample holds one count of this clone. The CDR3 spells CASSVDRGGSYEQYF. CDR3 bases: TGCGCCAGCAGTGTGGACAGGGGGGGATCCTACGAGCAGTACTTC. The chain combines TRBV10-2 with TRBJ2-7; 10 bases are shared with TRBD1. With 4 bases clipped from V and 1 base from J, the junction kept 4 bases outside the gene matches. The CDR3 is 15 residues long. CDR1 and CDR2 from the germline V gene are WSHSY and SAAADI.

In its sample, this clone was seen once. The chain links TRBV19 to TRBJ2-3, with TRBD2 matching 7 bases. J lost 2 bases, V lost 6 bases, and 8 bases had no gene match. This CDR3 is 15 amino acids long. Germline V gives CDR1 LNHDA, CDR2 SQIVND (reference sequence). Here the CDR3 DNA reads TGTGCCAGTAGCGAGCGGGAATACCCCACAGATACGCAGTATTTT. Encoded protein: CASSEREYPTDTQYF.

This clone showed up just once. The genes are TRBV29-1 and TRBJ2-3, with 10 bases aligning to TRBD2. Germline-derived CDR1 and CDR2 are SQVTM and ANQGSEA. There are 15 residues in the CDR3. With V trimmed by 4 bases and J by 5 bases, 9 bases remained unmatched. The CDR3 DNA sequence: TGCAGCGTTGCCCTCACTAGCGGGAATGGAGATACGCAGTATTTT. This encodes CSVALTSGNGDTQYF.

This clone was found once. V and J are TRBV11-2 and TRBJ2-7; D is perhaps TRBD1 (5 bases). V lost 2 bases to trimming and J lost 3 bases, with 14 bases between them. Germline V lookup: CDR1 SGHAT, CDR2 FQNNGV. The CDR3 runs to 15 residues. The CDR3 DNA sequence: TGTGCCAGCAGCTTAAACAGGCAAAGAAACTACGAGCAGTACTTC. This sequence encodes CASSLNRQRNYEQYF.

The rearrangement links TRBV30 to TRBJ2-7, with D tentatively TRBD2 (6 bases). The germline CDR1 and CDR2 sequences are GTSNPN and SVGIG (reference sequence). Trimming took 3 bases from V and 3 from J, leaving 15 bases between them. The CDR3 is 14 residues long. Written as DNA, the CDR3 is TGTGCCTGGAGCAGAAGTACGGGAGACTACGAGCAGTACTTC. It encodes CAWSRSTGDYEQYF.

The CDR3 loop reads CASSVGHLNTGELFF. The CDR3 coding sequence is TGTGCCAGCAGCGTAGGGCACCTTAACACCGGGGAGCTGTTTTTT. J is TRBJ2-2 and V is TRBV9, with no clear D. The germline V and J ends were trimmed by 0 bases and 2 bases, with 8 bases remaining between them. The CDR3 length is 15 residues. From germline, CDR1 is SGDLS and CDR2 YYNGEE.

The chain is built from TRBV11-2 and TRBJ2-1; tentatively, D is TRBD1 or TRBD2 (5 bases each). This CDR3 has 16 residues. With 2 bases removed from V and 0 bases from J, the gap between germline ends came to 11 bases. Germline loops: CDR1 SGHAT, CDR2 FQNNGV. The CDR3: CASSLRPGSSYNEQFF. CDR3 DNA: TGTGCCAGCAGCTTAAGGCCAGGGAGCTCCTACAATGAGCAGTTCTTC.

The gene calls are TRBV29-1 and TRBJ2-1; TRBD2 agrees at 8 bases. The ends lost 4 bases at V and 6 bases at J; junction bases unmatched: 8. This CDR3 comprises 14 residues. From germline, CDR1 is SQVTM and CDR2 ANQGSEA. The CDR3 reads CSVGGGRYSNEQFF. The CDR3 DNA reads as TGCAGCGTTGGAGGCGGGAGGTATTCCAATGAGCAGTTCTTC.